This TCR beta chain was documented in a study of Ad26.COV2.S vaccination and SARS-CoV-2 variants. Sequenced by immunoSEQ multiplex PCR; TCRdb stores in-frame clones only, minus some. This repertoire shows about 480,000 clones, roughly 85% found once; its top ten account for around 13%. The length of the CDR3 is 13 residues. Germline values: CDR1 MNHEY, CDR2 SVGAGI. Trimming took off 7 bases at V and 0 bases at J, with 10 bases between the two ends. Treatment here: around 19 received Ad26.COV2.S at low or high dose, single or two shots; roughly five received placebo; per-sample allocation not given. Each sample was drawn 63 days after the first injection (of vaccine or placebo).

The sequence derives from a person between 18 and 59 years old who received the Ad26.COV2.S COVID-19 vaccine or a placebo. The chain uses TRBV6-5 and TRBJ2-7; D is uncertain. Material: peripheral blood, obtained in a trial of Ad26.COV2.S vaccine versus placebo. The CDR3, as DNA: TGTGCCAGCATCAGTTCCATCTCCTACGAGCAGTACTTC. As protein: CASISSISYEQYF.